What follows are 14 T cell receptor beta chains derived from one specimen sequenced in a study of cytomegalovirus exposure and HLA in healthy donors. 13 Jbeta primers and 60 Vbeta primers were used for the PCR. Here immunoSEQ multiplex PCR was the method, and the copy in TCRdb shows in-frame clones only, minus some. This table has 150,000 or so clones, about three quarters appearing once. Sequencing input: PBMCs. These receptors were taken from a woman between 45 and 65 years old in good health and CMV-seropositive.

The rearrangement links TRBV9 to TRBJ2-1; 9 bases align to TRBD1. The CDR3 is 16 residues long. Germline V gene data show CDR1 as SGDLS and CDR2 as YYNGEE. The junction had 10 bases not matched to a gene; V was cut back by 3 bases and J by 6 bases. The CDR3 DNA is TGTGCCAGCAGCGAGGGACAGGGACCAATGAGCAATGAGCAGTTCTTC. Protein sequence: CASSEGQGPMSNEQFF.

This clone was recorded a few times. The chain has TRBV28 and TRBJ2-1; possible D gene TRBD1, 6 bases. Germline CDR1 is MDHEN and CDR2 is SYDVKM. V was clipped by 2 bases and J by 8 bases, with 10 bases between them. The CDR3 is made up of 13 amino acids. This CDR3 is CASSLLRGDEQFF. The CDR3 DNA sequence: TGTGCCAGCAGTTTACTCAGGGGCGATGAGCAGTTCTTC.

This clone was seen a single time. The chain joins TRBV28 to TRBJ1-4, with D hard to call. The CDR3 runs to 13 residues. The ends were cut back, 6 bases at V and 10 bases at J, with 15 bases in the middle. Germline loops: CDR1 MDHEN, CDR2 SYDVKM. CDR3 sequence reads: CASRSPGSVKLFF. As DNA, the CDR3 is TGTGCCAGCAGGAGTCCGGGGTCGGTAAAACTGTTTTTT.

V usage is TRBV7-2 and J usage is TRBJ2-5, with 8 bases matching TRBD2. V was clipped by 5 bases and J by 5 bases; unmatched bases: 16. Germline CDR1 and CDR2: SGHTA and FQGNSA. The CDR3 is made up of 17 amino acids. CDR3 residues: CASSLLADSQGRETQYF. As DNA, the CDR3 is TGTGCCAGCAGCCTACTAGCGGACAGCCAAGGGCGGGAGACCCAGTACTTC. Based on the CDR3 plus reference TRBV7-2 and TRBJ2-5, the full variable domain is GAGVSQSPSNKVTEKGKDVELRCDPISGHTALYWYRQSLGQGLEFLIYFQGNSAPDKSGLPSDRFSAERTGGSVSTLTIQRTQQEDSAVYLCASSLLADSQGRETQYFGPGTRLLVL.

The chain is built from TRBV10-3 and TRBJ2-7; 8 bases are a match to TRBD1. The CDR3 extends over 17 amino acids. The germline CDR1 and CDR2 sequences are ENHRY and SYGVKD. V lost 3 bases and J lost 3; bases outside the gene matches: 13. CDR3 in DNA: TGTGCCATCAGTGAAACGAGTTCTTGGACAGGGAGCTACGAGCAGTACTTC. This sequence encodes CAISETSSWTGSYEQYF.

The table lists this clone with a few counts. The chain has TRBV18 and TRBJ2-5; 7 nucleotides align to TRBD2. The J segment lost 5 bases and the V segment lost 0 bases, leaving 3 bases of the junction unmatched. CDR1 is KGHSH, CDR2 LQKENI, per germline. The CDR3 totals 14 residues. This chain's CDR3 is CASSPPAGYETQYF. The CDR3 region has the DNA TGTGCCAGCTCACCACCAGCGGGGTACGAGACCCAGTACTTC.

CDR3 in amino acids: CASSEVLDSYSPLHF. The CDR3 DNA is TGTGCCAGCAGTGAAGTCCTGGACAGCTATTCACCCCTCCACTTT. V usage is TRBV2 and J usage is TRBJ1-6; tentatively, D is TRBD1 (6 bases). The CDR3 loop spans 15 amino acids. Germline assignment: CDR1 SNHLY and CDR2 FYNNEI. The V and J ends lost 1 base and 8 bases respectively, with 12 bases between them.

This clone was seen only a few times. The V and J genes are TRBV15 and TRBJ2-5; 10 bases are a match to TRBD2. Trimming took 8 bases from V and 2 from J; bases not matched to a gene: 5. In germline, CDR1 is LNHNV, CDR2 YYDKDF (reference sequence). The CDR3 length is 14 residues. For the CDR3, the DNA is TGTGCCACCGCTAGCGGGGGCGGTCAAGAGACCCAGTACTTC. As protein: CATASGGGQETQYF.

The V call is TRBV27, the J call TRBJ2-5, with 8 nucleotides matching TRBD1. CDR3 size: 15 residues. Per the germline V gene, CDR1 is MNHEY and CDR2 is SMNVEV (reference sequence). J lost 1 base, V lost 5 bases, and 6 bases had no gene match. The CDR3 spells CASSPTGAVQETQYF. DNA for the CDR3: TGTGCCAGCAGTCCGACAGGGGCCGTCCAAGAGACCCAGTACTTC.

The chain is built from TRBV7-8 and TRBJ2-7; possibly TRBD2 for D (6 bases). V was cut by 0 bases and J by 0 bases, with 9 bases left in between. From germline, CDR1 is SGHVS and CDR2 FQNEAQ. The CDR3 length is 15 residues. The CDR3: CASSLAFGSSYEQYF. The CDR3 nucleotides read TGTGCCAGCAGCTTAGCGTTCGGGAGCTCCTACGAGCAGTACTTC. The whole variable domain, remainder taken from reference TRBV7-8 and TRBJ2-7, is GAGVSQSPRYKVAKRGQDVALRCDPISGHVSLFWYQQALGQGPEFLTYFQNEAQLDKSGLPSDRFFAERPEGSVSTLKIQRTQQEDSAVYLCASSLAFGSSYEQYFGPGTRLTVT.

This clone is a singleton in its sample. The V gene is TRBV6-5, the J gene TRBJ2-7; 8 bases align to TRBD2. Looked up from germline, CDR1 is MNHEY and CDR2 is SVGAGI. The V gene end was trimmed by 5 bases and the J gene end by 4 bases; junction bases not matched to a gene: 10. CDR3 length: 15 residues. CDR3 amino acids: CASSARTSRDYEQYF. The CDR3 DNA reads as TGTGCCAGCAGTGCCCGGACTAGCAGAGATTACGAGCAGTACTTC.

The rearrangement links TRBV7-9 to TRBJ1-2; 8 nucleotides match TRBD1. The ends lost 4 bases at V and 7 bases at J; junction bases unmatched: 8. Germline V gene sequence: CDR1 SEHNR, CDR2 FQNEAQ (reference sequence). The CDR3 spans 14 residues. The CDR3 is CASSSDRGRGGYTF. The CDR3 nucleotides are TGTGCCAGCAGCTCCGACAGGGGACGTGGTGGCTACACCTTC.

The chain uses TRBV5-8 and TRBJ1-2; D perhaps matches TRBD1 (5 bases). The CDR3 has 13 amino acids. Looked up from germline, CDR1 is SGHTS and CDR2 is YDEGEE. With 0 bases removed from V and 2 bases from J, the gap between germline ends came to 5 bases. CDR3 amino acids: CASSLGQNYGYTF. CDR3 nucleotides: TGTGCCAGCAGCTTGGGACAGAACTATGGCTACACCTTC.

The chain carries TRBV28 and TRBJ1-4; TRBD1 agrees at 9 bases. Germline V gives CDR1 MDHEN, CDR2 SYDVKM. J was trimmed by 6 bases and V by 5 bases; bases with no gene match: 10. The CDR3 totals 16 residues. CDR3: CASSLPGTGLDEKLFF. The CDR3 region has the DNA TGTGCCAGCAGTCTCCCCGGGACAGGGTTAGATGAAAAACTGTTTTTT.